The 10 T cell receptor beta chains below come from one sample, sequenced in a study of cytomegalovirus exposure and HLA in healthy donors. Libraries were prepared by immunoSEQ multiplex PCR; TCRdb keeps only in-frame clonotypes and omits some of them. Among a few hundred thousand clones listed, more than 80% were seen once. Sequenced sample: PBMCs. These receptors were taken from a young woman in good health and CMV-seronegative.

This chain's CDR3 is CATRGAGENQPQHF. CDR3 in DNA: TGTGCCACCCGAGGGGCAGGGGAGAATCAGCCCCAGCATTTT. The rearrangement joins TRBV6-6 to TRBJ1-5; D perhaps matches TRBD1 (6 bases). V was cut by 10 bases and J by 4 bases, with 17 bases left in between. The germline CDR1 and CDR2 sequences are MNHNY and SVGAGI (reference sequence). CDR3 size: 14 residues.

Worth noting for this clone: Mismatch with germline at one junction end may stem from a read error. V is TRBV6-1 and J is TRBJ1-3, with 8 bases lining up with TRBD1. Germline assignment: CDR1 MNHNS and CDR2 SASEGT. The CDR3 extends over 17 amino acids. The chain's CDR3 is CASSEGLGQASGNTIYF. In DNA form, the CDR3 reads TGTGCCAGCAGCGAAGGGTTGGGACAGGCCTCTGGAAACACCATATATTTT.

The chain links TRBV29-1 to TRBJ2-5, with 7 bases matching TRBD1. CDR1 is SQVTM and CDR2 is ANQGSEA in the germline V gene. The V and J ends lost 5 bases and 2 bases, in that order; junction bases with no gene match: 5. The CDR3 has 13 amino acids. CDR3 sequence (DNA): TGCAGCGTTCAAAGGGGGCTTCAAGAGACCCAGTACTTC. This encodes CSVQRGLQETQYF.

This chain joins TRBV7-2 and TRBJ2-1, with D maybe TRBD2 (6 bases). V lost 8 bases, J lost 0 bases, and 14 bases lay in between. In germline, CDR1 is SGHTA, CDR2 FQGNSA. The CDR3 spans 15 residues. The CDR3 is CASRMAGSSYNEQFF. For the CDR3, the DNA is TGTGCCAGCCGTATGGCGGGGAGCTCCTACAATGAGCAGTTCTTC.

CDR3 loop: CASTSPGYQPQHF. The DNA for the CDR3 is TGTGCCAGCACCTCTCCAGGGTATCAGCCCCAGCATTTT. J is TRBJ1-5 and V is TRBV28, with D maybe TRBD1 (5 bases). CDR1 is MDHEN and CDR2 is SYDVKM in the germline V gene. There are 13 residues in the CDR3. V dropped 7 bases and J dropped 5 bases, with 12 bases sitting between them. Filled out from reference TRBV28 and TRBJ1-5, the complete variable domain reads DVKVTQSSRYLVKRTGEKVFLECVQDMDHENMFWYRQDPGLGLRLIYFSYDVKMKEKGDIPEGYSVSREKKERFSLILESASTNQTSMYLCASTSPGYQPQHFGDGTRLSIL.

The chain recombines TRBV5-6 with TRBJ1-2; D possibly corresponds to TRBD1 (6 bases). The V gene lost 0 bases and the J gene lost 5 bases, with 14 bases spanning the gap. Germline V gene lookup returns CDR1 SGHDT and CDR2 YYEEEE. This CDR3 spans 15 amino acids. For the CDR3, the DNA is TGTGCCAGCAGCTTGGAGGCTCAGGGGTTTTATGGCTACACCTTC. Protein: CASSLEAQGFYGYTF.

V gene TRBV7-3 combines with J gene TRBJ2-1; D is possibly TRBD2 (6 bases). This CDR3 contains 17 residues. Trimming removed 0 bases at V and 4 bases at J, with 16 bases between. Germline CDR1 SGHTA, CDR2 FQGTGA. CDR3 nucleotides: TGTGCCAGCAGCTTAACAGGGACTGGCTTCTTATACAATGAGCAGTTCTTC. Amino acid sequence: CASSLTGTGFLYNEQFF.

CDR3 nucleotide sequence: TGTGCCAGTAAGCTCAACAGGGACCCCTTCTCTGGAAACACCATATATTTT. Translating it yields CASKLNRDPFSGNTIYF. The J gene is TRBJ1-3, the V gene TRBV19; a weak D match, TRBD1 (6 bases). Trimming took 7 bases from V and 0 from J, leaving 19 bases between them. CDR1 and CDR2 (germline): LNHDA, SQIVND (reference sequence). The CDR3 consists of 17 residues.

The chain couples TRBV9 to TRBJ1-1, with D unresolved. The CDR3 extends over 14 amino acids. V was cut by 4 bases and J by 2 bases, with 12 bases left in between. Germline CDR1 reads SGDLS; CDR2 reads YYNGEE. The CDR3 bases are TGTGCCAGCAGCCCCGGAACAGCCAACACTGAAGCTTTCTTT. This sequence encodes CASSPGTANTEAFF.

The V gene is TRBV5-8, the J gene TRBJ2-7, with 11 bases identical to TRBD2. Germline CDR1 SGHTS, CDR2 YDEGEE. This CDR3 contains 15 residues. V was clipped by 4 bases and J by 2 bases; unmatched bases: 5. CDR3: CASSPRLAGTYEQYF. The CDR3 DNA sequence: TGTGCCAGCAGCCCCCGACTAGCGGGAACCTACGAGCAGTACTTC.